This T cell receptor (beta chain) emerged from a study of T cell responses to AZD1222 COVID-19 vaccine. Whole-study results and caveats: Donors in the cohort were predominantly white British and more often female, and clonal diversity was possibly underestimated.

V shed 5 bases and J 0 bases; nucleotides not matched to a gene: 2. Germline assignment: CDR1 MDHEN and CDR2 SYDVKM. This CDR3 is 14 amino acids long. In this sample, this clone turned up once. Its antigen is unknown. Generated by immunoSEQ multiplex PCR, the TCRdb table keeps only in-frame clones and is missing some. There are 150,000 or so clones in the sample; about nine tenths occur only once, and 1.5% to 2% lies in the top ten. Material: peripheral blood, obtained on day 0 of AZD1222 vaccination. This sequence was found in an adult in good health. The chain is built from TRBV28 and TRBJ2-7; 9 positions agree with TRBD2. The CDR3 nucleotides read TGTGCCAGCAGTCGACTAGCGGCCTCCTACGAGCAGTACTTC. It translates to CASSRLAASYEQYF.